This T cell receptor (beta chain) is from a study of OX40 agonist ivuxolimab in advanced cancers. The table came from immunoSEQ multiplex PCR; TCRdb's copy has only in-frame clones and leaves some out. The sample records about 42,000 clones, 75% to 90% being singletons. As regards this clone: As yet, its antigen is unknown.

Study findings and constraints: Relative to CD4+, CD8+ T cells held more expanded clones on average. At 0.1 to 3.0 mg/kg, CD4+ and CD8+ blood T cells expanded clonally by week 6.

Trimming left V 3 bases short and J 1 base short, with 6 bases between. The CDR3 has 13 amino acids. The germline V gene encodes CDR1 KGHSH and CDR2 LQKENI. This clonotype originated in an adult with an advanced solid tumor such as melanoma, head and neck, liver or kidney cancer. The rearrangement joins TRBV18 to TRBJ2-5, with D hard to call. The material was CD4+ or CD8+ T cells sorted from blood, obtained in a trial of the OX40 agonist ivuxolimab. Here the CDR3 reads CASSPLVQETQYF. The CDR3 DNA is TGTGCCAGCTCACCGCTCGTCCAAGAGACCCAGTACTTC.